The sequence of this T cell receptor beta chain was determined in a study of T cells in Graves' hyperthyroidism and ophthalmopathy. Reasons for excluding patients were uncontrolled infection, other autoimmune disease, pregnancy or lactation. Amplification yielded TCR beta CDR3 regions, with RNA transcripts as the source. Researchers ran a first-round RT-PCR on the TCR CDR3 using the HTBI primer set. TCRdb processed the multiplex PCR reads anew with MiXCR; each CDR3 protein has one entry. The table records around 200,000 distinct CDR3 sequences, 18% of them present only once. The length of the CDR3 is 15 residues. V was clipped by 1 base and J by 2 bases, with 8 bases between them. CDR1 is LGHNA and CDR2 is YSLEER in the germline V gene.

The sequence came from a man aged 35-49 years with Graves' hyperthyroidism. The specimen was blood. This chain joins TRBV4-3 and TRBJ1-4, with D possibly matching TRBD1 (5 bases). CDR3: CASSQGGNTNEKLFF. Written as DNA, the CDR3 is TGCGCCAGCAGCCAAGGGGGGAACACTAATGAAAAACTGTTTTTT.